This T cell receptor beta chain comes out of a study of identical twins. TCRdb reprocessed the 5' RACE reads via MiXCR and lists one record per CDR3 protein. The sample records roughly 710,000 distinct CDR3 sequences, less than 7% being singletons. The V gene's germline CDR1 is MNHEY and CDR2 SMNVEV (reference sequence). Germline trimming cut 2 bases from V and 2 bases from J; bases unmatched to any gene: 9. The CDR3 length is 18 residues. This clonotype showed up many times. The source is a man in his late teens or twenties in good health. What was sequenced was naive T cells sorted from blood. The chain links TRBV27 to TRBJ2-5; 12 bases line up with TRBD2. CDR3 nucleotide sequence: TGTGCCAGCAGTTTAGCAAGAGGGACTAGCGGGCCTCAAGAGACCCAGTACTTC. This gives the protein CASSLARGTSGPQETQYF.